A selection of T cell receptor beta chains follows, all from one sample in a study of blood T cells in healthy people across ages. TCRdb re-called the 5' RACE reads with MiXCR, one entry per CDR3 protein. The sample has about 800,000 distinct CDR3 sequences; approximately 25% are singletons. This sample also belongs to another study, concerning T cells of mothers and their children.

The sample was blood. The receptors originated from a boy aged 10-17 years in good health. Each CDR3 is given with its conserved first and last residue. The order of the fields is clone size, D gene, V gene, CDR3 length, J gene, CDR3 protein, CDR3 DNA. The D gene is left open where the match is weak. Size values are once, few and many counts, or a class for expanded clones, and some rows have none.

NA,TRBD1,TRBV28,14,TRBJ2-3,CASRGTGSTDTQYF,TGTGCCAGCAGAGGGACAGGAAGCACAGATACGCAGTATTTT
NA,NA,TRBV12-3/TRBV12-4,15,TRBJ2-7,CASSLFGGHSYEQYF,TGTGCCAGCAGTTTGTTCGGGGGACACTCCTACGAACAGTACTTC
few,NA,TRBV30,13,TRBJ2-7,CARNPDRFGEQYF,TGTGCCCGGAATCCAGACAGGTTCGGCGAGCAGTACTTC
NA,NA,TRBV7-9,14,TRBJ1-6,CASSLEGYNSPLHF,TGTGCCAGCAGCTTAGAGGGATACAATTCACCCCTCCACTTT
many,NA,TRBV11-2,13,TRBJ2-4,CASSAGHEYIQYF,TGTGCCAGCAGCGCCGGGCATGAGTACATTCAGTACTTC
few,NA,TRBV5-5,13,TRBJ2-1,CASSLSQYNEQFF,TGTGCCAGCAGCTTGTCCCAATACAATGAGCAGTTCTTC
few,NA,TRBV6-6,14,TRBJ1-4,CAAKGGETNEKLFF,TGTGCCGCGAAAGGGGGGGAAACTAATGAAAAACTGTTTTTT
NA,TRBD1,TRBV11-2,16,TRBJ2-5,CASGTSDRGDQETQYF,TGTGCCAGCGGCACCAGCGACAGGGGGGACCAAGAGACCCAGTACTTC
few,TRBD2,TRBV2,17,TRBJ2-3,CASSENWLAGGSDTQYF,TGTGCCAGCAGTGAAAATTGGCTAGCGGGAGGATCTGATACGCAGTATTTT
NA,TRBD1,TRBV5-1,15,TRBJ1-2,CASSQGTGSNYGYTF,TGCGCCAGCAGCCAAGGGACAGGGTCCAACTATGGCTACACCTTC
NA,TRBD1,TRBV5-1,13,TRBJ1-5,CASSLGQGQPQHF,TGCGCCAGCAGCTTGGGACAGGGCCAGCCCCAGCATTTT
NA,NA,TRBV6-5,17,TRBJ1-6,CASSYSLGSSYNSPLHF,TGTGCCAGCAGTTACTCATTAGGTAGCTCCTATAATTCACCCCTCCACTTT
NA,TRBD1,TRBV12-3/TRBV12-4,15,TRBJ2-3,CASSISGRGTGTQYF,TGTGCCAGCAGCATCAGCGGGCGGGGGACAGGGACGCAGTATTTT
few,NA,TRBV14,12,TRBJ2-1,CASSQWSGEQFF,TGTGCCAGCAGCCAATGGAGCGGTGAGCAGTTCTTC
NA,TRBD1,TRBV20-1,16,TRBJ2-2,CSAREIPGQLTGELFF,TGCAGTGCTAGAGAGATTCCGGGACAGTTAACCGGGGAGCTGTTTTTT
NA,NA,TRBV7-9,13,TRBJ2-7,CASSLERAHEQYF,TGTGCCAGCAGCTTGGAAAGGGCGCACGAGCAGTACTTC
many,NA,TRBV5-1,14,TRBJ2-5,CASSLGTLQETQYF,TGCGCCAGCAGCTTGGGGACCCTCCAAGAGACCCAGTACTTC
few,NA,TRBV11-2,18,TRBJ1-6,CASSLAAVRGSDNSPLHF,TGTGCCAGCAGCTTAGCCGCGGTACGGGGTTCTGATAATTCACCCCTCCACTTT
few,NA,TRBV7-6,16,TRBJ1-1,CASSLTAGAQGTEAFF,TGTGCCAGCAGCTTAACCGCAGGGGCGCAGGGCACTGAAGCTTTCTTT
NA,TRBD2,TRBV6-2/TRBV6-3,15,TRBJ2-1,CASRKAGGSYNEQFF,TGTGCCAGCAGGAAAGCGGGAGGGTCCTACAATGAGCAGTTCTTC